This TCR beta chain stems from a study of lymphopenia after photon versus proton radiotherapy. Broader study findings: Larger post-nadir TCR diversity loss correlated inversely with survival in deceased patients. Better survival with proton therapy was suggested as possible, not demonstrated. Photon-treated patients lost naive T cells and TCR diversity; proton-treated stayed stable.

The table came from immunoSEQ multiplex PCR; TCRdb's copy has only in-frame clones and leaves some out. The sample lists approximately 65,000 clones, approximately 90% seen once, with approximately 2.6% in the top ten. CDR3 length equals 16 residues. V dropped 6 bases and J dropped 4; count of bases not matched to a gene: 14. Per germline, CDR1 SNHLY and CDR2 FYNNEI. Of note for this clone: The antigen remains undetermined.

The rearrangement links TRBV2 to TRBJ1-2; 7 bases map to TRBD1. The TCR was taken from a woman between 70 and 85 years old with pancreatic cancer. The input for sequencing was peripheral blood, taken from a patient treated with photon-based radiotherapy. CDR3 in amino acids: CASSGNEGAESYGYTF. The CDR3 coding sequence is TGTGCCAGCAGCGGCAACGAGGGGGCAGAGAGCTATGGCTACACCTTC.